The T cell receptor (beta chain) under discussion was sequenced for a study of cytomegalovirus exposure and HLA in healthy donors (dated by TCRdb to between 2016 and 2019). Background for the entire study: An earlier analysis of some 620 of the donors reported 250 to 300 Gb of sequence data and around 120 million unique TCR beta sequences obtained from about 200 million T cells. Across about 370 genotyped donors of the cohort, an average of 235,054 unique TCR beta nucleotide sequences per donor were sequenced, and roughly a sixth of those sequences were non-productive. Along with the roughly 670-subject first cohort, a separate validation cohort of 120 different subjects was used. A later genetic analysis used genome-wide SNP genotypes for about three fifths of the 666 donors, treating that subset as a discovery cohort. Among the roughly 390 genotyped donors, 75% to 90% belonged to the genetic ancestry cluster associated with self-reported Caucasian donors. To study patterns of TCR occurrence, a later analysis re-analyzed previously published TCR beta repertoires from just over 650 donors and added high-resolution HLA genotyping. Because of strong linkage in the cohort, roughly five DR-DQ haplotypes were treated as single units for association and clustering. About 280 gigabases of sequencing data and roughly 80 million unique TCR sequences made up an early release that covered fewer than 650 HLA-typed donors. The number of typed donors differed by locus: about 629-630 for A, B, C, DRB1 and DQB1; 522 for DQA1; around 610 for DPA1; and 450 to 480 for DPB1. In the later analysis, no new phenotypic data were used to find candidate immune exposures; instead, reliance was placed on TCR beta sequences and their occurrence across donors. High-throughput TCR immunosequencing, statistical association of individual TCRs with disease status, and machine learning were combined to predict cytomegalovirus infection status. To decide whether each TCR beta V gene segment behaved as functional or pseudogenic, an earlier analysis of approximately 590 of the donors relied on high-throughput TCR beta sequencing. The study profiled the T cell repertoires of hundreds of subjects by immunosequencing and related them to cytomegalovirus serostatus. HLA typing covered class I and class II loci at four-digit resolution. All discovery cohort repertoires had been generated using a single sequencing platform. The study was designed to test whether signatures of past pathogen exposure could be identified by cataloging public T cell receptors. Donor age, sex, ethnicity and CMV serostatus were compiled alongside the repertoire data. Overall results and qualifications from the work: This cohort had only TCR beta chains sequenced, and the lack of alpha or paired-chain data limited which features could be detected. Because counts were too low, approximately 18 rarely observed V segments, including chromosome 9 orphons, were excluded from the earlier analysis of fewer than 650 of the donors. Most CMV-associated TCR beta chains appeared to be HLA-restricted in a later analysis, and the HLA associations seemed to be driven largely by CMV exposure. When HLA alleles, especially DR and DQ, strongly co-occurred, attributing TCR associations to individual alleles was difficult. An earlier analysis of approximately 590 of the donors showed that most TCR beta V segments appeared in productive rearrangements either about 87% or about 30% of the time, which broadly matched IMGT annotations. Some IMGT-functional V segments, including TRBV6-2 and TRBV6-3, could not be distinguished by the 87-base-pair reads and were therefore excluded. The study gave a list of under 200 TCR beta chains associated with cytomegalovirus. A cluster of highly shared sequence variants was judged likely to be a technical artifact of the sequencing pipeline. Across donors, most TCR sequences were observed very rarely, whereas some public TCRs were present in many individuals. Because HLA typing was unavailable for some donors at each locus, only the typed subset was used in association tests. Sequencing depth was assumed to be roughly uniform across donors in the presence/absence analyses, though that assumption may not hold. A later analysis associated 15,000 or so TCR beta sequences with specific HLA alleles at a false discovery rate of 0.05. Linkage disequilibrium might explain the correlated functional status among segregating V segments, but an unknown experimental factor could not be ruled out. The only immune exposure information available for the cohort was CMV serostatus. A few of the identified cytomegalovirus-associated TCR beta chains were confirmed in vitro to be specific for cytomegalovirus antigens. The authors suggested that the approach could potentially be generalized to other disease states and immunological phenotypes. A later analysis found that HLA-associated TCR beta chains were more clonally expanded and had lower generation probabilities than equally common non-associated chains. A later genetic analysis associated a missense DCLRE1C variant with V-gene and J-gene trimming of TCR beta chains, and an independent cohort replicated the association. Compared with the roughly 670-donor mean, donors in an Asian-associated ancestry cluster had fewer N-insertions in productive TCRs, according to a later genetic analysis. A further reported finding was that TCR beta sequences accurately predicted the HLA-A and HLA-B alleles for most subjects in the first cohort. In a later analysis, the rate of TCR association differed among HLA loci, with DRB1 alleles having the most associated TCRs and HLA-C alleles having the fewest. In a later analysis, several top co-occurrence clusters were reported to appear linked to parvovirus B19, influenza, CMV and Epstein-Barr virus. In both the original and validation cohorts, the classifier was reported to diagnose cytomegalovirus status with high specificity and sensitivity.

About this clone: Its antigen remains undetermined. No qualities accompany the bases; no much larger clone lies one base away.

The protocol used for the library was the immunoSEQ multiplex PCR assay. For the multiplex PCR, a mixture combining 60 forward primers for TCR Vbeta segments and 13 reverse primers for TCR Jbeta segments was used. Amplification of the CDR3 region of rearranged TCR beta genes was performed with a multiplex PCR assay on genomic DNA. The Illumina HiSeq System was used to sequence the amplified TCR beta libraries as 87-base-pair reads. On the authors' methods: Across the 666 repertoires, a later analysis counted roughly 84 million unique TCR beta chains, about 10 million of which were shared by at least two donors. A nearest-neighbor algorithm error-corrected the raw reads and collapsed the reads into unique sequences, merging closely related sequences to remove PCR and sequencing errors. Alignment of CDR3 sequences to IMGT reference sequences was used to assign V, D and J gene segments. For a sequence to be retained, at least a six-nucleotide match to both a V gene segment and a J gene segment was required. A rearrangement was called productive if the CDR3 had no stop codons and remained in frame with V and J, and every other rearrangement was called non-productive. CDR3 was defined according to IMGT convention as the region running from the second conserved V-encoded cysteine to the conserved J-encoded phenylalanine. The earlier analysis of 500 to 650 of the donors excluded any sequence lacking an unambiguous match to a single V gene segment. In an earlier analysis of around 590 of the donors, a V segment was called functional when productive rearrangements were above 56.7%, and segregating when the standard deviation between donors exceeded 5%. A statistical classification framework was built for diagnosing cytomegalovirus status from the catalog of TCR beta chain sequences. In a later analysis, V and J genes were assigned by comparing TCR nucleotide sequences against IMGT/GENE-DB human TR gene sequences. A later analysis assigned CDR3 sequences and most-parsimonious VDJ recombination scenarios with the TCRdist pipeline. In a later analysis, each TCR beta chain was defined by its CDR3 amino acid sequence together with its V-gene family, and reads lacking a unique V-gene family were excluded. To address suspected cross-contamination and a sequencing artifact, a later analysis removed 450 to 700 highly shared, low-generation-probability nucleotide sequences. In a later analysis, a clonal expansion index for each public chain was calculated from normalized within-repertoire ranks of inferred template counts. In a later analysis, generation probabilities were computed with a VDJ recombination model fitted to out-of-frame rearrangements, and the resulting probabilities were checked against IGoR. A later analysis scored TCR-TCR, TCR-HLA and TCR-CMV co-occurrence with hypergeometric tests, applying a repertoire-size bias correction to TCR pairs. In a later analysis, false discovery rates were estimated by permuting HLA or CMV assignments 20 times. In a later analysis, co-occurring TCRs were grouped with DBSCAN, and TCRdist sequence similarity was added when clustering was performed within HLA-allele-positive subsets. Co-occurrence clustering excluded repertoires with fewer than 30,000 or more than 120,000 public chains, plus five with anomalous nucleotide sharing. TCRdb provides this immuneACCESS table in a form limited to in-frame rearrangements. Some clones are lacking; in checked studies, under half of them reflect an unresolved V gene, and why the rest are absent is not known. The D gene and trimming were derived from the DNA, and the V and J assignments and clone size from that table. The sample table contains 120,000 to 150,000 clones; only one count was recorded for about three quarters of them. Around 7% of the sample belongs to the ten largest clones.

The CDR3 starts with the cysteine, ends with the phenylalanine, and has 13 residues. The CDR3 DNA has 39 bases and is translated from base 1. Trimming at the junction amounts to 0 bases on V and 2 bases on J, and the germline ends lie 7 bases apart. CDR1 GTSNPN and CDR2 SVGIG were looked up in the germline V gene (reference sequence). The cohort consisted of hundreds of healthy bone marrow donors. At the time of sampling, every cohort member was nominally healthy, though immune exposures that went unrecorded were likely present. The donor tested CMV seropositive and was one of the 289 seropositive cohort members. A peripheral blood sample was provided by each donor, and peripheral blood mononuclear cells were used for TCR beta sequencing. The Qiagen DNeasy Blood Extraction Kit was used to extract genomic DNA from the blood cell samples.

The chain links TRBV30 with TRBJ2-5; no confident D gene assignment can be made. The origin of this receptor is a man between 35 and 55 years old in good health and CMV-seropositive. Sequenced material: PBMCs. The nucleotides read TGTGCCTGGAGTGTACTACGACAAGAGACCCAGTACTTC. It codes for CAWSVLRQETQYF.